Here is one TCR beta chain with its context. Using immunoSEQ multiplex PCR, the repertoire was profiled, and TCRdb retains in-frame clones only, with some absent. Of approximately 93,000 clones listed, less than 95% are singletons. The data stem from a study of T cell changes during pregnancy in multiple sclerosis. This CDR3 has 14 amino acids. Germline-derived CDR1 and CDR2 are LNHDA and SQIVND (reference sequence). Trimming removed 6 bases at V and 2 bases at J, with 8 bases between. The material sequenced was peripheral blood, taken in the first trimester of pregnancy. This chain connects TRBV19 to TRBJ2-6; D is uncertain. The clonotype was recovered from a female donor in good health, enrolled as a control in a pregnancy study. The CDR3 protein is CASRVATGANVLTF. CDR3 bases: TGTGCCAGTAGGGTTGCGACTGGGGCCAACGTCCTGACTTTC.